The subject of this entry is one TCR beta chain. The antigen remains undetermined. These data belong to a study of T cell repertoires in cytomegalovirus infection. Study in general: Public signatures in TCR beta pointed to CMV infection and matching HLA type. Study conclusions and caveats: In two of eight donors, the top clonotype was HLA-C-restricted CMV-specific.

Via MiXCR, TCRdb re-called the reads, giving one row per CDR3 protein. Of around 440,000 distinct CDR3 sequences listed, 11% were seen once; the top ten hold roughly a tenth. This CDR3 has 14 amino acids. V lost 9 bases and J lost 5; bases outside the gene matches: 12. CDR1 and CDR2 (germline): SGHDN, FVKESK. Sequenced sample: PBMCs. This TCR was sampled from a human donor in good health (CMV status not recorded). Some clones in this sample may be carry-over from other donors' samples. The chain recombines TRBV14 with TRBJ2-7; 8 nucleotides align to TRBD2. CDR3: CASHRSGRNHEQYF. The CDR3 DNA is TGTGCCAGTCATAGGAGCGGGAGAAACCACGAGCAGTACTTC.